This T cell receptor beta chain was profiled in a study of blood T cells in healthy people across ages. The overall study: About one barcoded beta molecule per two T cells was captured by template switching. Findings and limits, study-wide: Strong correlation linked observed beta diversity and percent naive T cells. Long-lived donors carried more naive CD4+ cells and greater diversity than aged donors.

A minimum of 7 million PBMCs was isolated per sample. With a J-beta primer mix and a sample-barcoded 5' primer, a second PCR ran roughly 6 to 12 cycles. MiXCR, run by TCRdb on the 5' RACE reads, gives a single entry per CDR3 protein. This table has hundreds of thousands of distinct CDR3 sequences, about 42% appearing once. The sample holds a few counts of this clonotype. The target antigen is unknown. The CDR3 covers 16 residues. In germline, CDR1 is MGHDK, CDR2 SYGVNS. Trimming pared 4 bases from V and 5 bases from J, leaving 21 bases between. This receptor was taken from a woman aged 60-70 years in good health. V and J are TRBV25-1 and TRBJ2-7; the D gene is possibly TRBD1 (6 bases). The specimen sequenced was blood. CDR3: CASSAPMAGVGHEQYF. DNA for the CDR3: TGTGCCAGCAGTGCCCCGATGGCAGGGGTAGGCCACGAGCAGTACTTC.